This T cell receptor beta chain came from a study of T cells in Graves' hyperthyroidism and ophthalmopathy. Authors of the study amplified TCR beta CDR3 regions from RNA transcripts. The HTBI primer set served for first-round RT-PCR of the TCR CDR3. TCRdb itself ran the multiplex PCR reads through MiXCR, one entry per CDR3 protein. The sample has hundreds of thousands of distinct CDR3 sequences, about 13% seen once. Lactation, pregnancy, other autoimmune disease or uncontrolled infection excluded patients. This clonotype was observed many times. The CDR3 is 14 residues long. The V end lost 7 bases, the J end lost 2 bases, and 13 bases lay between the germline ends. Germline V lookup: CDR1 MNHEY, CDR2 SVGAGI.

This TCR was sampled from a woman aged 18-29 years with Graves' hyperthyroidism. Sequencing input: blood. The J gene is TRBJ2-3, the V gene TRBV6-5; no clear D. CDR3 amino acids: CASITGRYTDTQYF. For the CDR3, the DNA is TGTGCCAGCATTACGGGCAGGTACACAGATACGCAGTATTTT.